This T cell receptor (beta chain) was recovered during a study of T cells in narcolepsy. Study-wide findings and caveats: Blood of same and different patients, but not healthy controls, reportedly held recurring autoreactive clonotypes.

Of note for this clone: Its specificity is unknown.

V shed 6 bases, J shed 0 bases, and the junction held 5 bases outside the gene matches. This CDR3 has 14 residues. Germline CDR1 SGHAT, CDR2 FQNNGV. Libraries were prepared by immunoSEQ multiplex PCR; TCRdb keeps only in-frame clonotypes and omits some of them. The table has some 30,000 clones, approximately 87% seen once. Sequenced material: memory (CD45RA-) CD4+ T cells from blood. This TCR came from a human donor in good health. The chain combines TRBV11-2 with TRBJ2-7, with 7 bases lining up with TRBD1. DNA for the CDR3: TGTGCCAGCAGTTCCGACAGGGACTCCTACGAGCAGTACTTC. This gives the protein CASSSDRDSYEQYF.